This passage covers 10 T cell receptor beta chains from one sample sequenced in a study of blood T cell repertoires in COVID-19. This table comes from immunoSEQ multiplex PCR, and its TCRdb copy is limited to in-frame clones, with some not included. The sample includes 90,000 to 150,000 clones, over 65% of them seen just once. Sequences were obtained from peripheral blood. The receptors were sampled from a man aged 55 to 70 with acute or convalescent COVID-19.

The gene calls are TRBV9 and TRBJ2-5, with D perhaps matching TRBD2 (6 bases). The CDR3 sequence is 13 residues long. Trimming stripped 3 bases from V and 2 bases from J, with 8 bases between. The germline V gene has CDR1 SGDLS and CDR2 YYNGEE. CDR3 nucleotide sequence: TGTGCCAGCAGCGGGACTACGCAAGAGACCCAGTACTTC. This gives the protein CASSGTTQETQYF.

V and J are TRBV3-1 (or the pseudogene TRBV3-2) and TRBJ1-5; no reliable D call. The CDR3 has 12 amino acids. Trimming left V 5 bases short and J 2 bases short, with 4 bases between. Looked up from germline, CDR1 is LGHDT and CDR2 is YNNKEL (reference sequence). The CDR3 region has the DNA TGTGCCAGCAGCTTCGGCAATCAGCCCCAGCATTTT. It translates to CASSFGNQPQHF.

The chain recombines TRBV29-1 with TRBJ2-1; 10 bases are shared with TRBD1. CDR1 and CDR2 (germline): SQVTM, ANQGSEA. The V gene end was trimmed by 0 bases and the J gene end by 6 bases; junction bases not matched to a gene: 5. CDR3 length equals 15 residues. CDR3 DNA sequence: TGCAGCGTTGAAGATCTTGGGACAGGGGCCAATGAGCAGTTCTTC. This gives the protein CSVEDLGTGANEQFF.

The V call is TRBV6-1, the J call TRBJ1-2, with no clear D. Germline loops: CDR1 MNHNS, CDR2 SASEGT. The CDR3 is made up of 13 amino acids. Trimming left V 2 bases short and J 8 bases short, with 12 bases between. The CDR3 sequence is CASSENVETGYTF. CDR3 DNA sequence: TGTGCCAGCAGTGAAAACGTGGAGACGGGCTACACCTTC.

The chain has TRBV18 and TRBJ2-2; the D gene is possibly TRBD1 (7 bases). Germline V lookup: CDR1 KGHSH, CDR2 LQKENI. Trimming removed 1 base from V and 0 bases from J, with 24 bases in between. The CDR3 runs 21 residues. The CDR3 DNA follows: TGTGCCAGCTCACCACTATTGGTGCAGGGGGGATCGGCGGCGAACACCGGGGAGCTGTTTTTT. Protein product: CASSPLLVQGGSAANTGELFF.

The rearrangement joins TRBV6-1 to TRBJ2-2, with D possibly matching TRBD2 (6 bases). Trimming took off 5 bases at V and 2 bases at J, with 12 bases between the two ends. This CDR3 has 15 residues. The germline V gene encodes CDR1 MNHNS and CDR2 SASEGT. In DNA form, the CDR3 reads TGTGCCAGCAGTTCATTGGGGGGAAACACCGGGGAGCTGTTTTTT. It translates to CASSSLGGNTGELFF.

The genes are TRBV7-2 and TRBJ2-4; 7 bases agree with TRBD1. The J segment lost 7 bases and the V segment lost 3 bases, leaving 3 bases of the junction unmatched. This CDR3 spans 13 amino acids. Germline-derived CDR1 and CDR2 are SGHTA and FQGNSA. The CDR3 here is CASSLSQGNIQYF. As DNA, the CDR3 is TGTGCCAGCAGCTTGTCACAGGGGAACATTCAGTACTTC. Looking up the rest from reference TRBV7-2 and TRBJ2-4 gives the full variable domain: GAGVSQSPSNKVTEKGKDVELRCDPISGHTALYWYRQSLGQGLEFLIYFQGNSAPDKSGLPSDRFSAERTGGSVSTLTIQRTQQEDSAVYLCASSLSQGNIQYFGAGTRLSVL.

The chain combines TRBV28 with TRBJ2-7; 8 bases are shared with TRBD1. The V gene's germline CDR1 is MDHEN and CDR2 SYDVKM. The CDR3 has 16 amino acids. V lost 5 bases to trimming and J lost 1 base; unmatched junction nucleotides: 10. For the CDR3, the DNA is TGTGCCAGCAGTCCCCTCAGGGGGCGGATTTCCTACGAGCAGTACTTC. It translates to CASSPLRGRISYEQYF.

The gene calls are TRBV5-4 and TRBJ2-2; D not certain. The V and J ends lost 3 bases and 4 bases respectively, with 13 bases between them. The CDR3 length is 15 residues. The germline CDR1 and CDR2 sequences are SGHNT and YYREEE (reference sequence). CDR3 in DNA: TGTGCCAGCAGCTCTACGACTGGATCCACCGGGGAGCTGTTTTTT. Translated: CASSSTTGSTGELFF.

The chain employs TRBV7-2 and TRBJ2-1, with 7 bases lining up with TRBD2. The CDR3 has 15 residues. The germline CDR1 and CDR2 sequences are SGHTA and FQGNSA. The ends lost 4 bases at V and 3 bases at J; junction bases unmatched: 6. In nucleotides, the CDR3 is TGTGCCAGCAGCTCGATAGCGGGCCACTACAATGAGCAGTTCTTC. Encoded protein: CASSSIAGHYNEQFF. The complete variable domain, with remaining parts taken from reference TRBV7-2 and TRBJ2-1, reads GAGVSQSPSNKVTEKGKDVELRCDPISGHTALYWYRQSLGQGLEFLIYFQGNSAPDKSGLPSDRFSAERTGGSVSTLTIQRTQQEDSAVYLCASSSIAGHYNEQFFGPGTRLTVL.